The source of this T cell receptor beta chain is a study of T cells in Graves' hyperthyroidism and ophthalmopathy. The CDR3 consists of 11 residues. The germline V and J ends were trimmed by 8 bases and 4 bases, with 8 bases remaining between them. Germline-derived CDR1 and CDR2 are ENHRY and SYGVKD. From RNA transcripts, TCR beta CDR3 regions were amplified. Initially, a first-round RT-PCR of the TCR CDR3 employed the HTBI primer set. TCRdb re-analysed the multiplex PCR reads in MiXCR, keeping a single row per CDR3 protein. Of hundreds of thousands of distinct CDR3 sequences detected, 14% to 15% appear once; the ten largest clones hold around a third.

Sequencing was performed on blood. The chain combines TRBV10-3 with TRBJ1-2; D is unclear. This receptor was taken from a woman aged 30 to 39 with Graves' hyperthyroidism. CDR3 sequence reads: CAIFAVYGYTF. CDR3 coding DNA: TGTGCCATCTTCGCAGTCTATGGCTACACCTTC.